This TCR beta chain was retrieved from a study of blood T cell repertoires in COVID-19. As for the study in general: Sites across the United States, Italy and Spain contributed samples from acute and convalescent COVID-19. The cDNA or gDNA used as material had been derived from T cells, B-cell-depleted T cells, or PBMCs.

In germline, CDR1 is MNHEY, CDR2 SVGAGI. The CDR3 spans 15 residues. V gave up 7 bases and J gave up 3 bases; unmatched junction bases: 8. As handled by the study authors: Amplification of reference gene primers provided the estimated nucleated cell counts. Assay used: immunoSEQ multiplex PCR; TCRdb lists only in-frame clones, some missing. D and trimming come from the DNA, and the V and J calls and clone size come from that table. This table holds 75,000 to 95,000 clones, around 88% found once. The source material was peripheral blood. The receptor comes from a man aged 55 to 70 with acute or convalescent COVID-19. The V and J genes are TRBV6-5 and TRBJ1-5; 8 bases are a match to TRBD1. The CDR3 spells CASKYRQGSNQPQHF. Here the CDR3 DNA reads TGTGCCAGCAAATACCGACAGGGGTCCAATCAGCCCCAGCATTTT.